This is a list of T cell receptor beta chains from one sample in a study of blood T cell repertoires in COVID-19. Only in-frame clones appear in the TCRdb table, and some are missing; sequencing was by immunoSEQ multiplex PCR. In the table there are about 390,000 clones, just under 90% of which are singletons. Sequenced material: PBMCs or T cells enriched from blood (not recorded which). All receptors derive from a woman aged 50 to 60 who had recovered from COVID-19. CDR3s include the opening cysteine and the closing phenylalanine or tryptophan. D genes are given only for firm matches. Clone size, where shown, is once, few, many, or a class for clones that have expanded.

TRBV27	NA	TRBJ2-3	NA	TGTGCCAGTGTTCCCTCCCTTGGACAGCATGGGACAGATACGCAGTATTTT	CASVPSLGQHGTDTQYF
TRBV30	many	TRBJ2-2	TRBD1	TGTGCCTGGAGGAAGACAGGGGTGAGCGCGACCGGGGAGCTGTTTTTT	CAWRKTGVSATGELFF
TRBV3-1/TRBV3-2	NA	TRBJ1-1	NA	TGTGCCAGCAGCCAAGTGGGGGCTGCTGAAGCTTTCTTT	CASSQVGAAEAFF
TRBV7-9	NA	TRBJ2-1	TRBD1	TGTGCCAGCAGCGTACAGGGGATTGGGGATGAGCAGTTCTTC	CASSVQGIGDEQFF
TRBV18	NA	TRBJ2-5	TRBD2	TGTGCCAGCTCACCTGCGCTAGCGGCGCGGGAGACCCAGTACTTC	CASSPALAARETQYF
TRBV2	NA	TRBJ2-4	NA	TGTGCCAGCAGTGAATCTCCCCCTGCCAAAAACATTCAGTACTTC	CASSESPPAKNIQYF
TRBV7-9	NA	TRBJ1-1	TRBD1	TGTGCCAGCAGCTTCGGACAGGGAAGAGGTACGGCTTTCTTT	CASSFGQGRGTAFF
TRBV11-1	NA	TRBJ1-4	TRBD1	TGTGCCAGCAGCTCCGCCGGGACAGCTAATGAAAAACTGTTTTTT	CASSSAGTANEKLFF
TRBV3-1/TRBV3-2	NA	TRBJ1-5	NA	TGTGCCAGCAGCCAAGATTCCCCCTGGCGCAATCAGCCCCAGCATTTT	CASSQDSPWRNQPQHF
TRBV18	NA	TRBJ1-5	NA	TGTGCCAGCTCACCAGGAGCAGGGCCGAGCAATCAGCCCCAGCATTTT	CASSPGAGPSNQPQHF
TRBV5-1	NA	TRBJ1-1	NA	TGCGCCAGCAGCTTAACAGAAGCGAACACTGAAGCTTTCTTT	CASSLTEANTEAFF
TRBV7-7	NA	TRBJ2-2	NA	TGTGCTAGCAGCTTAGACCCCGGGGGCACCGGGGAGCTGTTTTTT	CASSLDPGGTGELFF
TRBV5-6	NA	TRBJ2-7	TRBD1	TGTGCCAGCAGTCACCGGGACAGCCCCTACGAGCAGTACTTC	CASSHRDSPYEQYF
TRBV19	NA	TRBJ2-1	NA	TGTGCCAGTACCCGCGCGCGGGGAGGACTGTTCTTC	CASTRARGGLFF
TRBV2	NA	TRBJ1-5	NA	TGTGCCAGCAGGAAAGAGCAGGGGTCGGTTCAGCCCCAGCATTTT	CASRKEQGSVQPQHF
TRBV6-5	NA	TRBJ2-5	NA	TGTGCCAGCAGTTACCCGGGGGTTGAGACCCAGTACTTC	CASSYPGVETQYF
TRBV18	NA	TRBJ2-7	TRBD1	TGTGCCAGCTCACTCACCACTCCAGGGGGCAATCCACGAGATACTACGGGGGAGCAGTACTTC	CASSLTTPGGNPRDTTGEQYF
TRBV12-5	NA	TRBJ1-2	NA	TGTGCTAGTGGTTTGGCGACGAGCAGGGATAACTATGGCTACACCTTC	CASGLATSRDNYGYTF
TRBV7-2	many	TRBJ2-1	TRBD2	TGTGCCAGCAGCCCAGGACTAGCGGGGAACAATGAGCAGTTCTTC	CASSPGLAGNNEQFF
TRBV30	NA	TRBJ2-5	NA	TGTGCCTGGAGTCTACTCCAAGAGACCCAGTACTTC	CAWSLLQETQYF
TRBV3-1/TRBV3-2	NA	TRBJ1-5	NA	TGTGCCAGCAGCCAACGCCCGACAAGCGGCCTTGGTGACAATCAGCCCCAGCATTTT	CASSQRPTSGLGDNQPQHF
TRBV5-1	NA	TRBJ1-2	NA	TGCGCCAGCAGCCCGCCCCAGGCTAACTATGGCTACACCTTC	CASSPPQANYGYTF
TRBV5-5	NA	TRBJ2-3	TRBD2	TGTGCCAGCAGCAACGGACTAGCGGGGGACACAGATACGCAGTATTTT	CASSNGLAGDTDTQYF
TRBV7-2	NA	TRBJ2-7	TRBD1	TGTGCCAGCAGCTTCTACAGGGGGCCCTACTACGAGCAGTACTTC	CASSFYRGPYYEQYF
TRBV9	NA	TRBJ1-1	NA	TGTGCCAGCAGCGCGGGGGGTGGGCTTGACTCATTCGGAGCTTTCTTT	CASSAGGGLDSFGAFF
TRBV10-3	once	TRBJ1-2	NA	TGTGCCATCAGTGGTGTCAGTGTCTATGGCTACACCTTC	CAISGVSVYGYTF